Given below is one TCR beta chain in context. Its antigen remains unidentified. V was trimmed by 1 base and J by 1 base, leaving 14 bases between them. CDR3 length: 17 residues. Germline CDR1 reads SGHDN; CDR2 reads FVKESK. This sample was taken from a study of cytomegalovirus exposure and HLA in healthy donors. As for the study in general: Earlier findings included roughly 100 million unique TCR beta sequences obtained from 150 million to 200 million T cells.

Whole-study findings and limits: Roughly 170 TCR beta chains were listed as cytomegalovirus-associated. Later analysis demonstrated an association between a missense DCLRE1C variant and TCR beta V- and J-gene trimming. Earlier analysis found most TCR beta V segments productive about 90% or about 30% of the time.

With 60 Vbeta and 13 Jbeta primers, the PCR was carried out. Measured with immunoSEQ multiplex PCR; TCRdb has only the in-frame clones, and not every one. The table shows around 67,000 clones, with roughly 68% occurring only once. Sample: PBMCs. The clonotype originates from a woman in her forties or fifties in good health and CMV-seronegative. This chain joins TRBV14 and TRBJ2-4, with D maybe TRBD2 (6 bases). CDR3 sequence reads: CASSQGPGGGAKNIQYF. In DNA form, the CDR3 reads TGTGCCAGCAGCCAAGGCCCCGGTGGGGGGGCCAAAAACATTCAGTACTTC.